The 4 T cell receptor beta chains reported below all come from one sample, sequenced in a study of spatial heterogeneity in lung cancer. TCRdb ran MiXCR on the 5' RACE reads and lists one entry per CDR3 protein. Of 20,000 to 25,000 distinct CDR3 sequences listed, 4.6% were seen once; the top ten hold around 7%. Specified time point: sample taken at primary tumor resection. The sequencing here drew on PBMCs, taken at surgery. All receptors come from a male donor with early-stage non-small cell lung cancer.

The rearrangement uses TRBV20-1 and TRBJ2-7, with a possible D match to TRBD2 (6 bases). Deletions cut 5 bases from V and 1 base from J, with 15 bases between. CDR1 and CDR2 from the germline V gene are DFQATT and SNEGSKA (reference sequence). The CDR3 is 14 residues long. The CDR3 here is CSAGDFRVSYEQYF. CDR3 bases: TGCAGTGCTGGGGACTTTAGGGTTTCCTACGAGCAGTACTTC.

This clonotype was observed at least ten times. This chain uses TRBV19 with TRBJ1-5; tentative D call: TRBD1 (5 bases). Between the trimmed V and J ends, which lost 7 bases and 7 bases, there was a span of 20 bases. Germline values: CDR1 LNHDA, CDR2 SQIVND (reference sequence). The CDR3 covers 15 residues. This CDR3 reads CASTILGGGNQPQHF. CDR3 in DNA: TGTGCCAGTACCATCCTGGGCGGGGGGAACCAGCCCCAGCATTTT.

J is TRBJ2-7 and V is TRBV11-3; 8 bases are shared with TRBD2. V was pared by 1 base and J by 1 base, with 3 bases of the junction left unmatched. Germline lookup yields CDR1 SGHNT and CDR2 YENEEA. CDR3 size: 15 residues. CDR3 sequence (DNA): TGTGCCAGCAGCTTAGTTGCGGGGGGATCCTACGAGCAGTACTTC. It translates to CASSLVAGGSYEQYF.

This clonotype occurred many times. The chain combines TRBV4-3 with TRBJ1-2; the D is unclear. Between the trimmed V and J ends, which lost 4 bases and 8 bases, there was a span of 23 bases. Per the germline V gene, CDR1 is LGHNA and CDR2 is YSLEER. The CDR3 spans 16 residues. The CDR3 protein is CASSPARRHDPEGYTF. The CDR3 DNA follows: TGCGCCAGCAGCCCTGCCCGTCGCCACGATCCAGAGGGCTACACCTTC.